This T cell receptor beta chain derives from a study of early T cells in non-severe SARS-CoV-2 infection. For the study at large: Sequencing input comprised bulk RNA from unsorted whole blood; chain pairing was not available.

Points from the study as a whole: Anti-spike CD8 responses were favored by VDJdb matching, which missed private and CD4 specificities.

Unique molecular identifiers were added to individual cDNA molecules. In TCRdb, the 5' RACE reads were re-called with MiXCR into one record per CDR3 protein. Here the sample spans roughly 51,000 distinct CDR3 sequences, roughly 7.8% being singletons. About this clonotype: What it recognizes is unknown.

This clonotype was obtained from an adult who was a healthcare worker with PCR-confirmed SARS-CoV-2 infection or an uninfected control (not recorded which). This specimen consisted of whole blood, obtained at baseline.

CDR3 nucleotide sequence: TGTGCCAGCAGCTCAGACAGGGTTCAGCCCCAGCATTTT. As protein: CASSSDRVQPQHF. The gene calls are TRBV7-6 and TRBJ1-5; 7 bases line up with TRBD1. CDR3 length equals 13 residues. The trim removed 4 bases at V and 6 bases at J, leaving 3 bases unmatched. Germline CDR1 SGHVS, CDR2 FNYEAQ. Complete variable domain (other parts from reference TRBV7-6 and TRBJ1-5): GAGVSQSPRYKVTKRGQDVALRCDPISGHVSLYWYRQALGQGPEFLTYFNYEAQQDKSGLPNDRFSAERPEGSISTLTIQRTEQRDSAMYRCASSSDRVQPQHFGDGTRLSIL.